This T cell receptor (beta chain) was retrieved from a study of ipilimumab plus nivolumab after autologous stem cell transplantation. Findings and limits, study-wide: TCR repertoire, Treg phenotype and gut microbiota reportedly support more study of this approach.

As concerns this clone: As yet, its antigen is unknown.

Germline V gene data show CDR1 as LGHNA and CDR2 as YSLEER. CDR3 length equals 14 residues. V lost 0 bases to trimming and J lost 6 bases, with 11 bases between them. Sequencing used immunoSEQ multiplex PCR; TCRdb keeps in-frame clones, though not all of them. The sample holds some 15,000 clones, about 80% seen once. The sequencing used PBMCs, collected in a trial of ipilimumab plus nivolumab as post-transplant consolidation. The gene calls are TRBV4-3 and TRBJ1-1, with TRBD1 as a possible D gene (5 bases). The sequence was collected from a male donor with diffuse large B-cell lymphoma. The CDR3 here is CASSQDWGFPEAFF. Here the CDR3 DNA reads TGCGCCAGCAGCCAAGATTGGGGGTTCCCTGAAGCTTTCTTT.